This T cell receptor (beta chain) was obtained from a study of PD-L1 blockade in urothelial cancer. Background on the study: Chemotherapy regimens numbering 0 to 3 had been given to patients.

Time point of the sample: pretreatment peripheral blood. Patients' urothelial carcinoma was locally advanced or metastatic. In each PCR, synthetic TCR analog templates were spiked in. Clones were sequenced by immunoSEQ multiplex PCR, and TCRdb holds only the in-frame ones, with some missing. This sample yields about 74,000 clones, of which almost 90% are seen a single time; more than 3.5% belongs to the top ten. The CDR3 totals 16 residues. Germline trimming cut 7 bases from V and 0 bases from J; bases unmatched to any gene: 9. Per germline, CDR1 SGHVS and CDR2 FQNEAQ. The chain couples TRBV7-8 to TRBJ2-1; 7 bases line up with TRBD2. Here the sequenced sample was PBMCs, taken around atezolizumab (anti-PD-L1) treatment. This TCR was recovered from a man aged 70-80 years with urothelial cancer. The CDR3 loop is CASTPSSGLSYNEQFF. The CDR3 DNA is TGTGCCAGCACCCCATCTAGCGGCCTCTCCTACAATGAGCAGTTCTTC.